This T cell receptor (beta chain) derives from a study of blood T cell repertoires in COVID-19. Study background: The United States, Italy and Spain were the sources of the acute and convalescent COVID-19 samples. T cells, B-cell-depleted T cells, or PBMCs provided the cDNA or gDNA that served as material.

From germline, CDR1 is LNHNV and CDR2 YYDKDF (reference sequence). This CDR3 spans 14 amino acids. V shed 5 bases and J shed 7 bases, with 12 bases lying between them. Authors' analysis steps: Amplified reference gene primers provided the basis for estimating nucleated cell counts. Profiled with immunoSEQ multiplex PCR; TCRdb holds only in-frame clones, not every one. The V and J calls and the clone size are those of that table, but D and trimming were determined from the DNA. This sample yields around 300,000 clones, of which 86% are seen a single time; under 3.5% belongs to the top ten. Sequences were obtained from peripheral blood. This TCR was sampled from a woman between 25 and 40 years old with active or convalescent COVID-19. The rearrangement joins TRBV15 to TRBJ1-6, with D tentatively TRBD1 (6 bases). The CDR3 DNA follows: TGTGCCACCAGCCGGGGGGCTAGAAATTCACCCCTCCACTTT. As protein: CATSRGARNSPLHF.